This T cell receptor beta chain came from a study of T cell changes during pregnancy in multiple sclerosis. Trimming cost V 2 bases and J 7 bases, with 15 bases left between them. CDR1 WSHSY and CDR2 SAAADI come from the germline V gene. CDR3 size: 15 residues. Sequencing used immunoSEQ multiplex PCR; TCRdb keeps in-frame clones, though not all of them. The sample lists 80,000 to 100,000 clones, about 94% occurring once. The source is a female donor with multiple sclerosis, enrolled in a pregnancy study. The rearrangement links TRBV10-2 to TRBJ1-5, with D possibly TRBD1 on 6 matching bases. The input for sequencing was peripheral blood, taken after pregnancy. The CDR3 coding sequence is TGCGCCAGCAGTGAGCCAGCTGCAGGGGTCCAGCCCCAGCATTTT. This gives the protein CASSEPAAGVQPQHF.